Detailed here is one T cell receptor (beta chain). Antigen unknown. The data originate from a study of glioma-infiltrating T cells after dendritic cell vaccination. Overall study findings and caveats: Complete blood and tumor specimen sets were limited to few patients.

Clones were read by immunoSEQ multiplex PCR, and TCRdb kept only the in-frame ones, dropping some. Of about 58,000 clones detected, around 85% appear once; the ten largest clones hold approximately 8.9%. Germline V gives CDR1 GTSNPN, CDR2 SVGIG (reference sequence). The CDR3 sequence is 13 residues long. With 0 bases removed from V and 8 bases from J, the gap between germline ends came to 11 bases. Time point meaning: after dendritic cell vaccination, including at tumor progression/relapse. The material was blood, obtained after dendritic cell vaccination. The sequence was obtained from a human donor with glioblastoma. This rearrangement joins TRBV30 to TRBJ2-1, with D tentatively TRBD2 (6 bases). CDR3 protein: CAWSVGGIDEQFF. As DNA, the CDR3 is TGTGCCTGGAGTGTTGGGGGGATCGATGAGCAGTTCTTC.